Below are 23 T cell receptor beta chains sequenced from a single sample in a study of cytomegalovirus exposure and HLA in healthy donors. The study ran its PCR with 60 Vbeta and 13 Jbeta primers. Profiled with immunoSEQ multiplex PCR; TCRdb holds only in-frame clones, not every one. The repertoire holds 180,000 or so clones, with 80% as singletons. Specimen: PBMCs. These receptor sequences come from a woman aged 25 to 39 in good health and CMV-seronegative.

V usage is TRBV9 and J usage is TRBJ2-5; D unresolved. V was shortened by 4 bases and J by 2 bases, with 12 bases between the two germline ends. In germline, CDR1 is SGDLS, CDR2 YYNGEE. CDR3 length: 14 amino acids. The chain's CDR3 is CASSTAVLQETQYF. Written as DNA, the CDR3 is TGTGCCAGCAGCACCGCGGTTTTACAAGAGACCCAGTACTTC.

The gene calls are TRBV28 and TRBJ1-4, with 8 bases lining up with TRBD1. Germline V lookup: CDR1 MDHEN, CDR2 SYDVKM. The V and J ends lost 4 bases and 7 bases, in that order; junction bases with no gene match: 5. The CDR3 contains 14 residues. The CDR3 region is CASSSGQGAEKLFF. In DNA, the CDR3 is TGTGCCAGCAGTTCCGGGCAGGGGGCTGAAAAACTGTTTTTT.

The CDR3 region has the DNA TGTGCCAGCAGCTTAGGGGCCGACTATGGCTACACCTTC. This gives the protein CASSLGADYGYTF. The rearrangement joins TRBV5-6 to TRBJ1-2, with D perhaps matching TRBD1 (5 bases). There are 13 residues in the CDR3. Trimming removed 2 bases from V and 3 bases from J, with 8 bases in between. Germline CDR1 is SGHDT and CDR2 is YYEEEE.

The table lists this clone with a count of one. The chain is built from TRBV4-2 and TRBJ2-2; 7 positions match TRBD1. Germline V gives CDR1 LGHNA, CDR2 YNFKEQ. V was clipped by 6 bases and J by 4 bases; unmatched bases: 5. The CDR3 has 14 residues. The DNA of the CDR3 is TGTGCCAGCAGGCCTGACAGGGCCACCGGGGAGCTGTTTTTT. It is translated as CASRPDRATGELFF.

V and J are TRBV11-1 and TRBJ1-6; no clear D gene. The CDR3 loop spans 14 amino acids. Germline CDR1 is SGHAT and CDR2 is FQDESV (reference sequence). Trimming removed 2 bases from V and 10 bases from J, with 12 bases in between. The CDR3 DNA follows: TGTGCCAGCAGCTTACTCAGGCGGGGATCACCCCTCCACTTT. It encodes CASSLLRRGSPLHF.

The rearrangement joins TRBV4-2 to TRBJ1-4, with 7 bases that match TRBD1. Germline loops: CDR1 LGHNA, CDR2 YNFKEQ. The CDR3 loop spans 17 amino acids. After removal of 0 bases from V and 6 bases from J, the junction contained 10 bases not matched to a gene. The CDR3 sequence is CASSQEEQTGNYEKLFF. CDR3 coding DNA: TGTGCCAGCAGCCAAGAAGAACAGACAGGGAACTATGAAAAACTGTTTTTT.

Regarding this clone: Other DNA sequences in this sample translate to the same CDR3. The chain has TRBV27 and TRBJ1-1; 7 bases fit TRBD1. After removal of 3 bases from V and 5 bases from J, the junction contained 0 bases not matched to a gene. The germline gives CDR1 MNHEY, CDR2 SMNVEV (reference sequence). The CDR3 runs 12 residues. The DNA of the CDR3 is TGTGCCAGCAGTTTCAGGGGGACTGAAGCTTTCTTT. It codes for CASSFRGTEAFF.

There are a few counts of this clone. The chain is built from TRBV5-6 and TRBJ2-1; tentative D call: TRBD2 (7 bases). The length of the CDR3 is 12 residues. Trimming removed 6 bases at V and 10 bases at J, with 14 bases between. Germline CDR1 and CDR2: SGHDT and YYEEEE. The CDR3 here is CASTLGGGEQFF. Written as DNA, the CDR3 is TGTGCCAGCACCCTAGGGGGGGGCGAGCAGTTCTTC. The full variable domain, rest sourced from reference TRBV5-6 and TRBJ2-1, is DAGVTQSPTHLIKTRGQQVTLRCSPKSGHDTVSWYQQALGQGPQFIFQYYEEEERQRGNFPDRFSGHQFPNYSSELNVNALLLGDSALYLCASTLGGGEQFFGPGTRLTVL.

This chain links TRBV15 with TRBJ1-1; D may be TRBD1 (5 bases). The CDR3 consists of 13 residues. CDR1 LNHNV and CDR2 YYDKDF come from the germline V gene (reference sequence). V lost 3 bases to trimming and J lost 10 bases, with 15 bases between them. CDR3 protein: CATSSRFQGRAFF. CDR3 nucleotide sequence: TGTGCCACCAGCAGCCGATTCCAGGGTAGAGCTTTCTTT.

The CDR3 region is CASSTRGAHGYTF. In nucleotides, the CDR3 is TGTGCCAGTAGTACAAGGGGCGCCCATGGCTACACCTTC. V usage is TRBV19 and J usage is TRBJ1-2, with D possibly being TRBD1 (5 bases). CDR3 size: 13 residues. V was pared by 4 bases and J by 6 bases, with 12 bases between. CDR1 and CDR2 (germline): LNHDA, SQIVND (reference sequence).

A remark on this clone: Other DNA sequences within the sample encode an identical CDR3. The gene calls are TRBV9 and TRBJ1-1; D may be TRBD1 (5 bases). Germline CDR1 reads SGDLS; CDR2 reads YYNGEE. The CDR3 runs 14 residues. With 0 bases removed from V and 0 bases from J, the gap between germline ends came to 6 bases. This CDR3 reads CASSVEGLNTEAFF. In DNA, the CDR3 is TGTGCCAGCAGCGTAGAGGGGTTGAACACTGAAGCTTTCTTT.

The chain is built from TRBV27 and TRBJ1-2, with unresolved D. The CDR3 length is 13 residues. Germline loops: CDR1 MNHEY, CDR2 SMNVEV (reference sequence). Trimming pared 3 bases from V and 5 bases from J, leaving 10 bases between. The CDR3 region is CASSFRGRYGYTF. DNA of the CDR3: TGTGCCAGCAGTTTTCGGGGAAGGTATGGCTACACCTTC.

The chain carries TRBV11-2 and TRBJ1-4; D perhaps matches TRBD1 (6 bases). V lost 7 bases and J lost 8, with 14 bases in between. Germline lookup yields CDR1 SGHAT and CDR2 FQNNGV. There are 13 residues in the CDR3. The CDR3 here is CASKGGGNEKLFF. The CDR3 DNA follows: TGTGCCAGCAAGGGGGGAGGGAACGAAAAACTGTTTTTT.

The chain combines TRBV7-9 with TRBJ1-1; D is unresolved. V lost 3 bases and J lost 0, with 8 bases in between. The length of the CDR3 is 14 residues. Germline V gene lookup returns CDR1 SEHNR and CDR2 FQNEAQ (reference sequence). DNA of the CDR3: TGTGCCAGCAGCTTGAAGTCGGTGAACACTGAAGCTTTCTTT. Translated, it gives CASSLKSVNTEAFF.

CDR3 sequence: CASREQGLYGYTF. For the CDR3, the DNA is TGTGCCAGCAGAGAACAGGGCCTCTATGGCTACACCTTC. This chain links TRBV6-5 with TRBJ1-2; D perhaps matches TRBD1 (6 bases). Germline CDR1 reads MNHEY; CDR2 reads SVGAGI. CDR3 size: 13 residues. V was trimmed by 6 bases and J by 4 bases, leaving 12 bases between them.

This sequence joins TRBV5-1 and TRBJ2-4; 7 bases fit TRBD1. Germline V lookup: CDR1 SGHRS, CDR2 YFSETQ. The CDR3 is made up of 15 amino acids. Trimming removed 4 bases from V and 5 bases from J; junction bases left unmatched: 9. In DNA form, the CDR3 reads TGCGCCAGCAGCGCCCAGACAGGGAGAGAAAACATTCAGTACTTC. Amino acids: CASSAQTGRENIQYF.

The chain has TRBV5-1 and TRBJ1-1; D might be TRBD1 (6 bases). V was clipped by 0 bases and J by 4 bases, with 13 bases between them. This CDR3 is 15 amino acids long. Germline CDR1 and CDR2: SGHRS and YFSETQ. CDR3 amino acids: CASSLGWGRVTEAFF. DNA of the CDR3: TGCGCCAGCAGCTTGGGCTGGGGGCGCGTCACTGAAGCTTTCTTT. Variable domain in full (rest from reference TRBV5-1 and TRBJ1-1): KAGVTQTPRYLIKTRGQQVTLSCSPISGHRSVSWYQQTPGQGLQFLFEYFSETQRNKGNFPGRFSGRQFSNSRSEMNVSTLELGDSALYLCASSLGWGRVTEAFFGQGTRLTVV.

V usage is TRBV5-1 and J usage is TRBJ2-7; the match to TRBD1 covers 7 bases. The length of the CDR3 is 14 residues. In germline, CDR1 is SGHRS, CDR2 YFSETQ. V was clipped by 4 bases and J by 1 base; unmatched bases: 5. CDR3 amino acids: CASSTTGASYEQYF. DNA of the CDR3: TGCGCCAGCAGCACCACAGGGGCGTCCTACGAGCAGTACTTC.

Only a few counts were recorded for this clone. V gene TRBV6-1 combines with J gene TRBJ2-1; the match to TRBD2 covers 7 bases. Germline CDR1 and CDR2: MNHNS and SASEGT. This CDR3 is 17 amino acids long. The V gene end was trimmed by 3 bases and the J gene end by 1 base; junction bases not matched to a gene: 9. The CDR3 protein is CASSDSALAASYNEQFF. DNA of the CDR3: TGTGCCAGCAGTGATTCCGCGCTAGCGGCGTCCTACAATGAGCAGTTCTTC.

This sequence joins TRBV5-1 and TRBJ2-5; a possible D gene is TRBD1 (6 bases). V lost 4 bases and J 5 bases, leaving 21 bases between the germline ends. The germline CDR1 and CDR2 sequences are SGHRS and YFSETQ. The CDR3 consists of 16 residues. The CDR3 DNA reads as TGCGCCAGCAGCATACGAGCCGGCCTGAGGGGGGAGACCCAGTACTTC. This translates into CASSIRAGLRGETQYF.

The chain links TRBV4-2 to TRBJ2-7; D might be TRBD2 (6 bases). The CDR3 has 17 residues. Germline CDR1 and CDR2: LGHNA and YNFKEQ. Trimming removed 0 bases at V and 1 base at J, with 16 bases between. The CDR3, as DNA: TGTGCCAGCAGCCAAGATATCCCTCGGGACTTTTCCTACGAGCAGTACTTC. Protein product: CASSQDIPRDFSYEQYF.

This clone has more than one count but fewer than ten. The V call is TRBV18, the J call TRBJ1-6; TRBD1 agrees at 7 bases. The V and J ends lost 6 bases and 3 bases, in that order; junction bases with no gene match: 8. Germline lookup yields CDR1 KGHSH and CDR2 LQKENI. CDR3 length: 16 amino acids. The DNA of the CDR3 is TGTGCCAGCTCGCCTAAACAGGGGAACTATAATTCACCCCTCCACTTT. Translated: CASSPKQGNYNSPLHF.

The chain combines TRBV15 with TRBJ1-5; no clear D. V was clipped by 4 bases and J by 3 bases, with 10 bases between them. Germline CDR1 LNHNV, CDR2 YYDKDF (reference sequence). CDR3 length: 14 residues. The CDR3, as DNA: TGTGCCACCAGCACGACGGACTTCAATCAGCCCCAGCATTTT. This encodes CATSTTDFNQPQHF.